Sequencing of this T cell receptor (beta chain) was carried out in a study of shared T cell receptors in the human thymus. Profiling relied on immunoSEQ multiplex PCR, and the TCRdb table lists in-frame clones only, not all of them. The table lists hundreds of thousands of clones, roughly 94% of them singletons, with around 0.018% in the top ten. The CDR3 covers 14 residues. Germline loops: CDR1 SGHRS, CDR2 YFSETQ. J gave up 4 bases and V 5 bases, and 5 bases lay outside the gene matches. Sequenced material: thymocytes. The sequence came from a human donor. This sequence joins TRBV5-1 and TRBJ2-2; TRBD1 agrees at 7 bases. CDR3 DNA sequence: TGCGCCAGCAGGACAGGGTTTCGCACCGGGGAGCTGTTTTTT. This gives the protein CASRTGFRTGELFF.